This TCR beta chain stems from a study of blood T cell repertoires in COVID-19. Sequencing was performed with immunoSEQ multiplex PCR; in TCRdb, only in-frame clones are kept and a portion is missing. The sample consists of about 130,000 clones, 75% to 90% of them appearing once. With V trimmed by 5 bases and J by 6 bases, 8 bases remained unmatched. The CDR3 is made up of 14 amino acids. CDR1 is SGHTA and CDR2 is FQGNSA in the germline V gene. Participants' reported clinical history set cohort assignment. The sequencing input was PBMCs or T cells enriched from blood (not recorded which). The sequence was collected from a man aged 25-45 years who had recovered from COVID-19. V and J are TRBV7-2 and TRBJ2-7; TRBD2 matches 9 bases. CDR3: CASSQSLAGSEQYF. The CDR3 DNA is TGTGCCAGCAGCCAGAGTCTAGCGGGATCCGAGCAGTACTTC. The whole variable domain, remainder taken from reference TRBV7-2 and TRBJ2-7, is GAGVSQSPSNKVTEKGKDVELRCDPISGHTALYWYRQSLGQGLEFLIYFQGNSAPDKSGLPSDRFSAERTGGSVSTLTIQRTQQEDSAVYLCASSQSLAGSEQYFGPGTRLTVT.